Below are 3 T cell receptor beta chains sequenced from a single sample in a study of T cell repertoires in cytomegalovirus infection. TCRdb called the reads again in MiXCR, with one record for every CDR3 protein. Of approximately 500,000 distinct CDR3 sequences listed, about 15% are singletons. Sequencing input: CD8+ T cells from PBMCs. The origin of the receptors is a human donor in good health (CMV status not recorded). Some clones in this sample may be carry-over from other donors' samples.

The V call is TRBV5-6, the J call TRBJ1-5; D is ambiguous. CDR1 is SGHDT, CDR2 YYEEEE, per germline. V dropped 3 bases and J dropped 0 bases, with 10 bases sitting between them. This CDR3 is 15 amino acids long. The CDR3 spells CASSWTAASNQPQHF. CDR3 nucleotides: TGTGCCAGCAGCTGGACCGCTGCTAGCAATCAGCCCCAGCATTTT.

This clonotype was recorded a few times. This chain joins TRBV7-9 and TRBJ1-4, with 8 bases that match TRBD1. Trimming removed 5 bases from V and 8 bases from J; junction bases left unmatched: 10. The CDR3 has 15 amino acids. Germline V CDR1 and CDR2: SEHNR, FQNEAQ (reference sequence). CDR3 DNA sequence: TGTGCCAGCAGCAGACAGGGGAAATGGGACGAAAAACTGTTTTTT. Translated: CASSRQGKWDEKLFF.

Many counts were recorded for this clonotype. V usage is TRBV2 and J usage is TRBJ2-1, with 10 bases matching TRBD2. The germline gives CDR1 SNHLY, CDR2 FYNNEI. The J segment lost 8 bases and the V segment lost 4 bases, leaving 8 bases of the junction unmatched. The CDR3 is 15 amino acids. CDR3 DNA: TGTGCCAGCAGTGGAAGCGGGAGGGTCGACGATGAGCAGTTCTTC. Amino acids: CASSGSGRVDDEQFF.